The rows below give T cell receptor beta chains drawn from one sample of a study of identical twins. TCRdb analysed the 5' RACE reads with MiXCR anew, one entry per CDR3 protein. Among around 490,000 distinct CDR3 sequences listed, about 20% were seen once. These same records also appear under a second study, on yellow fever vaccine responses in identical twins.

Sequencing input: CD4+ T cells sorted from blood. These receptors all stem from a woman younger than 35 in good health. The CDR3 runs from the conserved cysteine through the conserved F or W. Fields, in order: clone size, D gene, V gene, J gene, CDR3 protein, CDR3 DNA. The D gene is left open where the match is weak. Only part of the rows carry a size: once, few, many, or a class if the clone is expanded.

few	NA	TRBV25-1	TRBJ1-2	CASSPRDKNYGYTF	TGTGCCAGCAGTCCACGGGACAAAAACTATGGCTACACCTTC
few	TRBD2	TRBV15	TRBJ2-5	CATSRDGGGVVKTQYF	TGTGCCACCAGCAGAGATGGGGGGGGAGTAGTGAAGACCCAGTACTTC
few	NA	TRBV29-1	TRBJ2-7	CSVEVTGSPHEQYF	TGCAGCGTTGAAGTAACCGGGTCCCCCCACGAGCAGTACTTC
few	NA	TRBV5-1	TRBJ1-6	CASSLVPGTNSPLHF	TGCGCCAGCAGCTTGGTGCCAGGGACGAATTCACCCCTCCACTTT
NA	TRBD1	TRBV28	TRBJ1-6	CASSGTAFYNSPLHF	TGTGCCAGCAGTGGGACAGCCTTTTATAATTCACCCCTCCACTTT
NA	NA	TRBV28	TRBJ2-7	CASSLVGHMYEQYF	TGTGCCAGCAGTTTGGTGGGACATATGTACGAGCAGTACTTC
NA	TRBD2	TRBV12-5	TRBJ2-1	CASGPPLAGEENEQFF	TGTGCTAGTGGTCCACCACTAGCGGGAGAGGAGAATGAGCAGTTCTTC
few	TRBD1	TRBV6-5	TRBJ1-3	CASSTRGQGASGNTIYF	TGTGCCAGCAGTACCCGAGGACAGGGGGCATCCGGAAACACCATATATTTT
few	TRBD1	TRBV7-8	TRBJ2-1	CASSSGGTGMNNEQFF	TGTGCCAGCAGCTCCGGCGGGACAGGGATGAATAATGAGCAGTTCTTC
few	TRBD1	TRBV7-8	TRBJ2-3	CASSWDRGFSDTQYF	TGTGCCAGCAGCTGGGACAGGGGATTCTCAGATACGCAGTATTTT
few	TRBD2	TRBV4-1	TRBJ2-1	CASSHGTSGRKEQFF	TGCGCCAGCAGCCACGGGACTAGCGGGAGGAAGGAGCAGTTCTTC
NA	NA	TRBV3-1	TRBJ2-1	CASSQAVGRYNEQFF	TGTGCCAGCAGCCAAGCCGTAGGCCGCTACAATGAGCAGTTCTTC
many	NA	TRBV12-3/TRBV12-4	TRBJ2-1	CASSLIGNEQFF	TGTGCCAGCAGTTTGATCGGGAATGAGCAGTTCTTC
NA	TRBD1	TRBV5-1	TRBJ2-3	CASSLTLTGPGTDTQYF	TGCGCCAGCAGCCTGACCCTGACAGGGCCGGGCACAGATACGCAGTATTTT
few	TRBD1	TRBV2	TRBJ2-4	CASIEQGATNIQYF	TGTGCCAGCATTGAACAGGGGGCGACGAACATTCAGTACTTC
NA	TRBD2	TRBV5-1	TRBJ2-3	CASSLSLGLASDTQYF	TGCGCCAGCAGCTTGAGTTTAGGACTAGCTTCGGATACGCAGTATTTT
many	NA	TRBV11-2	TRBJ2-1	CASSLARESYNEQFF	TGTGCCAGCAGCTTAGCCCGGGAGAGCTACAATGAGCAGTTCTTC
NA	TRBD1	TRBV25-1	TRBJ1-5	CASSAAGTGGEPQHF	TGTGCCAGCAGTGCGGCCGGGACAGGGGGCGAGCCCCAGCATTTT
few	NA	TRBV12-3/TRBV12-4	TRBJ2-5	CASSTHYSQETQYF	TGTGCCAGCAGTACCCATTACTCCCAAGAGACCCAGTACTTC
NA	NA	TRBV6-1	TRBJ2-6	CASSDTSGANVLTF	TGTGCCAGCAGTGATACCTCTGGGGCCAACGTCCTGACTTTC
few	NA	TRBV5-1	TRBJ1-1	CASSFGYSLNTEAFF	TGCGCCAGCAGCTTCGGTTACAGCTTGAACACTGAAGCTTTCTTT
NA	NA	TRBV10-3	TRBJ1-1	CAIRDDLGTEAFF	TGTGCCATCAGGGATGACTTGGGCACTGAAGCTTTCTTT
many	TRBD1	TRBV29-1	TRBJ2-1	CSGGQGLRNEQFF	TGCAGCGGCGGACAGGGGTTGAGAAATGAGCAGTTCTTC
NA	TRBD1	TRBV6-1	TRBJ2-1	CASRNPTGGSNEQFF	TGTGCCAGCAGAAACCCGACAGGGGGATCTAATGAGCAGTTCTTC
NA	TRBD1	TRBV29-1	TRBJ2-1	CSVEGTGSYEQFF	TGCAGCGTTGAGGGGACAGGGTCCTATGAGCAGTTCTTC
few	TRBD1	TRBV5-1	TRBJ2-3	CASSFDRVTDTQYF	TGCGCCAGCAGCTTCGACAGGGTGACAGATACGCAGTATTTT
NA	TRBD1	TRBV11-2	TRBJ1-1	CASSLTQGITEAFF	TGTGCCAGCAGCCTAACACAGGGGATCACTGAAGCTTTCTTT
NA	NA	TRBV20-1	TRBJ2-1	CSARDPGLNNEQFF	TGCAGTGCTAGAGACCCGGGACTTAACAATGAGCAGTTCTTC
NA	NA	TRBV5-1	TRBJ2-1	CASSLGTQGYNEQFF	TGCGCCAGCAGCTTGGGGACCCAGGGATACAATGAGCAGTTCTTC
NA	NA	TRBV6-2/TRBV6-3	TRBJ2-1	CASRTGTRRDEQFF	TGTGCCAGCAGAACCGGGACAAGGAGGGATGAGCAGTTCTTC